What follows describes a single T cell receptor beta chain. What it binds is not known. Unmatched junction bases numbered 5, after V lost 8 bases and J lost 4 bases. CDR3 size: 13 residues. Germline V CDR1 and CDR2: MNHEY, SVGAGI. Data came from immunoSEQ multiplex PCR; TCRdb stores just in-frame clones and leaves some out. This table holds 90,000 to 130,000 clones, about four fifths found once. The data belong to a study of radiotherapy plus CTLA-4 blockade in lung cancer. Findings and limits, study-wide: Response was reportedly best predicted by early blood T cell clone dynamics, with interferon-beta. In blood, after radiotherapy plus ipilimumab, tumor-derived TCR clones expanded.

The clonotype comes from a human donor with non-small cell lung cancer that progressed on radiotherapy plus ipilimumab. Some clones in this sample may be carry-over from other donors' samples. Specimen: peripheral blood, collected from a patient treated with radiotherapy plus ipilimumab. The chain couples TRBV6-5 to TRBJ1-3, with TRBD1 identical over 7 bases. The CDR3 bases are TGTGCCAGCTCGACAGGGTTCGGAAACACCATATATTTT. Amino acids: CASSTGFGNTIYF.